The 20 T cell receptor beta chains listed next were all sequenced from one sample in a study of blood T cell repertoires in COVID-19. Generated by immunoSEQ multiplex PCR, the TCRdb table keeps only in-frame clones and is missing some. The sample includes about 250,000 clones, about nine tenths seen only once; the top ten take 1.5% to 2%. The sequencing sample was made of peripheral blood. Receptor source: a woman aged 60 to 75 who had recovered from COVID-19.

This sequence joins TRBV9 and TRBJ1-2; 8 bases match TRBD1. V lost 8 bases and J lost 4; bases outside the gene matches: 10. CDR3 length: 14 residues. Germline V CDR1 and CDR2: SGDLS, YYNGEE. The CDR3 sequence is CASSPGGSRYGYTF. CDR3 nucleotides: TGTGCCAGTTCGCCAGGGGGCTCCCGCTATGGCTACACCTTC.

The CDR3 protein is CASSQISGALEQYF. The CDR3 DNA is TGCGCCAGCAGCCAAATCTCAGGGGCGCTCGAGCAGTACTTC. The J gene is TRBJ2-7, the V gene TRBV4-3; possibly TRBD1 for D (6 bases). The CDR3 consists of 14 residues. Germline V lookup: CDR1 LGHNA, CDR2 YSLEER. The V end lost 2 bases, the J end lost 6 bases, and 14 bases lay between the germline ends.

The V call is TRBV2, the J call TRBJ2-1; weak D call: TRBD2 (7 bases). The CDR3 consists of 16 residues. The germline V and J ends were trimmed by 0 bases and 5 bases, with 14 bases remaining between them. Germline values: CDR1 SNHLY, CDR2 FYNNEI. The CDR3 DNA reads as TGTGCCAGCAGTGAAGCGGGCGGGGGCCTAAACAATGAGCAGTTCTTC. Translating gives CASSEAGGGLNNEQFF.

The CDR3 here is CASSPATGSFQPQHF. The CDR3 nucleotides read TGTGCCAGCTCACCAGCGACAGGTTCTTTCCAGCCCCAGCATTTT. The gene calls are TRBV18 and TRBJ1-5, with D perhaps matching TRBD1 (6 bases). CDR1 and CDR2 from the germline V gene are KGHSH and LQKENI. The CDR3 extends over 15 amino acids. Trimming stripped 2 bases from V and 7 bases from J, with 15 bases between.

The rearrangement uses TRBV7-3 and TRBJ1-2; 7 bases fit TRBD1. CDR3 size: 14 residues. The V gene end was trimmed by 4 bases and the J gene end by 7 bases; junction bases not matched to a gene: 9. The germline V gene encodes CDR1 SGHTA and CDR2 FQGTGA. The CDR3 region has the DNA TGTGCCAGCAGCTCACTTGGGACAGACGGTGGCTACACCTTC. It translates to CASSSLGTDGGYTF.

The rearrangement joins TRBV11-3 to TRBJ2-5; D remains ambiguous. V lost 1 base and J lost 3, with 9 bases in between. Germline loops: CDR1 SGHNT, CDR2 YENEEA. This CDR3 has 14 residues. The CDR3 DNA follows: TGTGCCAGCAGCTTAGGGGCAGCTGAAGAGACCCAGTACTTC. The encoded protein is CASSLGAAEETQYF.

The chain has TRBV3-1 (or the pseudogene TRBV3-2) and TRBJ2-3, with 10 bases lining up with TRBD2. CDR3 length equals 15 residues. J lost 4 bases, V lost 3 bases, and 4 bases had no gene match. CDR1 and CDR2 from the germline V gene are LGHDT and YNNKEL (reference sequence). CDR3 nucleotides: TGTGCCAGCAGCCATCTAGCGGGGGTCCCAGATACGCAGTATTTT. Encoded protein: CASSHLAGVPDTQYF.

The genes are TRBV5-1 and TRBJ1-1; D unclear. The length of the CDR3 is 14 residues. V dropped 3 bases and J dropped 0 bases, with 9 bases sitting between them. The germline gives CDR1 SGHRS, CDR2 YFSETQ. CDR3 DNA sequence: TGCGCCAGCAGCTACACTAAAATGAACACTGAAGCTTTCTTT. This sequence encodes CASSYTKMNTEAFF. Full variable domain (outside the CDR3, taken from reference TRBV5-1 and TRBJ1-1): KAGVTQTPRYLIKTRGQQVTLSCSPISGHRSVSWYQQTPGQGLQFLFEYFSETQRNKGNFPGRFSGRQFSNSRSEMNVSTLELGDSALYLCASSYTKMNTEAFFGQGTRLTVV.

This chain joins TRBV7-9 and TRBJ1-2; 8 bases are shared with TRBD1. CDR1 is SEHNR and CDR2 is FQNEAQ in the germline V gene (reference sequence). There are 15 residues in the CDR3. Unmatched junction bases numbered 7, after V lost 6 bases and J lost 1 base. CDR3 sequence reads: CASRHSTGDNYGYTF. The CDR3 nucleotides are TGTGCCAGCAGACACTCGACAGGGGATAACTATGGCTACACCTTC.

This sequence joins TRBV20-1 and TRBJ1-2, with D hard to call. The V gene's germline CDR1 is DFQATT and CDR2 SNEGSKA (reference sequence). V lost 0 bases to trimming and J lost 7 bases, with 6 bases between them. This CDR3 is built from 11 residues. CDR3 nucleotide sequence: TGCAGTGCTAGAGATCGACTTGGCTACACCTTC. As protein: CSARDRLGYTF.

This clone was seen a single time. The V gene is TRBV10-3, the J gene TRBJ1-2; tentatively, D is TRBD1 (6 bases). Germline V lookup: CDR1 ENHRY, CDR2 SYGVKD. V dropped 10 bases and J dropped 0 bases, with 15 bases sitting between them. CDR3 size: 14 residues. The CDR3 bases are TGTGCCACCGGTCCGGGACAAGCTAACTATGGCTACACCTTC. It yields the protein CATGPGQANYGYTF.

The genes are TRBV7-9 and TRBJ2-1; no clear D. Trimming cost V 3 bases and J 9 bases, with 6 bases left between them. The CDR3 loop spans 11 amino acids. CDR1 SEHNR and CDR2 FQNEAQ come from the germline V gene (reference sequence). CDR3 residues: CASSLAGEQFF. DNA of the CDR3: TGTGCCAGCAGCTTGGCTGGTGAGCAGTTCTTC.

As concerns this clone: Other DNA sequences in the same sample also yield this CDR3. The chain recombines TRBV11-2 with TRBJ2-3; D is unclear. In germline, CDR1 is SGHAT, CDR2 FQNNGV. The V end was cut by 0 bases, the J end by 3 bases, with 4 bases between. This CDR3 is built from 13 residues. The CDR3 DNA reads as TGTGCCAGCAGCTTAGATCTGACAGATACGCAGTATTTT. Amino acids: CASSLDLTDTQYF. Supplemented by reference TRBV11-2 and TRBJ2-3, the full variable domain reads EAGVAQSPRYKIIEKRQSVAFWCNPISGHATLYWYQQILGQGPKLLIQFQNNGVVDDSQLPKDRFSAERLKGVDSTLKIQPAKLEDSAVYLCASSLDLTDTQYFGPGTRLTVL.

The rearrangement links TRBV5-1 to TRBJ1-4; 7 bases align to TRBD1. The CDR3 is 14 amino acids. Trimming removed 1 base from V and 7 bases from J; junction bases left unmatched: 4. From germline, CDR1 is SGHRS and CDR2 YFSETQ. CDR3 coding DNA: TGCGCCAGCAGCTTGTTCACAGGGGTTGAAAAACTGTTTTTT. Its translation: CASSLFTGVEKLFF.

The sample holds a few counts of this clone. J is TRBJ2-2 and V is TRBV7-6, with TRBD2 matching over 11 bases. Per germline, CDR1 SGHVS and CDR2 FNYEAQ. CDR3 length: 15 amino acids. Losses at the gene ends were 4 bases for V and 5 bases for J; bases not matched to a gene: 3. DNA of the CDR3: TGTGCCAGCAGCTATAGCGGGGGGGCAACCGGGGAGCTGTTTTTT. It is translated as CASSYSGGATGELFF.

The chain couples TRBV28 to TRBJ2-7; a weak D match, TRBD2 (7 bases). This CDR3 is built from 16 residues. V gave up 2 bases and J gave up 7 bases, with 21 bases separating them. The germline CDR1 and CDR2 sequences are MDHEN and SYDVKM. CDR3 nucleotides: TGTGCCAGCAGTTTAGGACTGGGGGGGGCCGTACTTGAGCAGTACTTC. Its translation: CASSLGLGGAVLEQYF.

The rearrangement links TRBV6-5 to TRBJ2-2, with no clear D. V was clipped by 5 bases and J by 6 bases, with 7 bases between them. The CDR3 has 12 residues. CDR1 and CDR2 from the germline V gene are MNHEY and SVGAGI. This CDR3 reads CASSSPPGELFF. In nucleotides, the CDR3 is TGTGCCAGCAGTAGCCCGCCCGGGGAGCTGTTTTTT.

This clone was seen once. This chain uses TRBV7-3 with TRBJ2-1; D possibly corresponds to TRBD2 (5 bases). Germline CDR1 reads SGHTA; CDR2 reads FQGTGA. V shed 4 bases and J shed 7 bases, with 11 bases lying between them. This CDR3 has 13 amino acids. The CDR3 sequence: CASSWELNNEQFF. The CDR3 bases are TGTGCCAGCAGCTGGGAGCTCAATAATGAGCAGTTCTTC. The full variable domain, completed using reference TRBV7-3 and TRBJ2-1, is GAGVSQTPSNKVTEKGKYVELRCDPISGHTALYWYRQSLGQGPEFLIYFQGTGAADDSGLPNDRFFAVRPEGSVSTLKIQRTERGDSAVYLCASSWELNNEQFFGPGTRLTVL.

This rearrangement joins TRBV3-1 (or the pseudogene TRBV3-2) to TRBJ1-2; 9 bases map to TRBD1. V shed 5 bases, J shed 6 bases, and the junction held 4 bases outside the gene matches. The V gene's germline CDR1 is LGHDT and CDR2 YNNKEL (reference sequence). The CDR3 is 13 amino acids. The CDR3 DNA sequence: TGTGCCAGCAGCTGGGGACAGGGCGATGGCTACACCTTC. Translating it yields CASSWGQGDGYTF.

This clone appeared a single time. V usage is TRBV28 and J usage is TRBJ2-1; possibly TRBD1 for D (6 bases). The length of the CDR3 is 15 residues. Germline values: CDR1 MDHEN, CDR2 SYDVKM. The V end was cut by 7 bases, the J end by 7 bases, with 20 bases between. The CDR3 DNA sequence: TGTGCCAGCACCCCAGGCGGCAGGGGTGGTAATGAGCAGTTCTTC. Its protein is CASTPGGRGGNEQFF. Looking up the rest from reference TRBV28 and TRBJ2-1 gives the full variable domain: DVKVTQSSRYLVKRTGEKVFLECVQDMDHENMFWYRQDPGLGLRLIYFSYDVKMKEKGDIPEGYSVSREKKERFSLILESASTNQTSMYLCASTPGGRGGNEQFFGPGTRLTVL.